This entry lists 24 T cell receptor beta chains sequenced from one sample in a study of radiation and T cells in renal cell carcinoma. The protocol was immunoSEQ multiplex PCR, while the TCRdb copy is restricted to in-frame clones and leaves out a portion. The table records roughly 80,000 clones, about 86% of them present only once. Time point here: blood 2 weeks post-SBRT. Treatment: 15 Gy SBRT to primary tumor, nephrectomy 4 weeks later. Sample: blood, taken from a patient whose treatment included radiotherapy and nephrectomy. The receptor source for this set is a woman in her 50s with renal cell carcinoma.

V gene TRBV9 combines with J gene TRBJ1-4; D gene uncertain. V was pared by 1 base and J by 7 bases, with 11 bases between. The germline V gene encodes CDR1 SGDLS and CDR2 YYNGEE. This CDR3 has 14 amino acids. This CDR3 is CASSVSPLSEKLFF. DNA for the CDR3: TGTGCCAGCAGCGTAAGCCCCCTGAGTGAAAAACTGTTTTTT. The full variable domain, in which reference TRBV9 and TRBJ1-4 provide the parts outside the CDR3, is DSGVTQTPKHLITATGQRVTLRCSPRSGDLSVYWYQQSLDQGLQFLIQYYNGEERAKGNILERFSAQQFPDLHSELNLSSLELGDSALYFCASSVSPLSEKLFFGSGTQLSVL.

Here the CDR3 reads CASSESSATNEKLFF. The CDR3 DNA reads TGCGCCAGCAGTGAGTCGAGTGCAACTAATGAAAAACTGTTTTTT. The V and J genes are TRBV10-1 and TRBJ1-4; D call uncertain. Trimming removed 0 bases at V and 0 bases at J, with 5 bases between. CDR1 and CDR2 from the germline V gene are WNHNN and SYGVQD (reference sequence). This CDR3 contains 15 residues.

The V gene is TRBV5-4, the J gene TRBJ2-2, with D perhaps TRBD1 (5 bases). Trimming removed 2 bases from V and 4 bases from J, with 18 bases in between. CDR1 is SGHNT and CDR2 is YYREEE in the germline V gene (reference sequence). CDR3 size: 17 residues. The CDR3 protein is CASSLATGTRGTGELFF. The CDR3 bases are TGTGCCAGCAGCTTAGCTACAGGTACGAGAGGCACCGGGGAGCTGTTTTTT.

V gene TRBV27 combines with J gene TRBJ1-2; 10 nucleotides line up with TRBD1. The germline V gene has CDR1 MNHEY and CDR2 SMNVEV (reference sequence). Losses at the gene ends were 6 bases for V and 6 bases for J; bases not matched to a gene: 4. CDR3 length equals 13 residues. CDR3 protein: CASRGTGVNGYTF. The CDR3 DNA follows: TGTGCCAGCAGAGGGACAGGGGTCAATGGCTACACCTTC.

The CDR3 DNA reads TGTGCCAGCAGCTTAGCGGGGACAGCTGGAAACACCATATATTTT. Translating gives CASSLAGTAGNTIYF. The J gene is TRBJ1-3, the V gene TRBV7-8; 7 nucleotides align to TRBD1. Germline V lookup: CDR1 SGHVS, CDR2 FQNEAQ. CDR3 length: 15 residues. With 0 bases clipped from V and 2 bases from J, the junction kept 1 base outside the gene matches.

J is TRBJ1-2 and V is TRBV28, with TRBD1 matching 7 bases. The CDR3 spans 13 residues. Trimming took 7 bases from V and 7 from J; bases not matched to a gene: 9. The germline V gene encodes CDR1 MDHEN and CDR2 SYDVKM. The CDR3 nucleotides read TGTGCCAGCAATCGACAGGGAACGGGTGGCTACACCTTC. Amino acids: CASNRQGTGGYTF.

This chain joins TRBV7-6 and TRBJ2-1, with 7 bases matching TRBD2. The CDR3 contains 15 residues. J lost 5 bases, V lost 1 base, and 5 bases had no gene match. From germline, CDR1 is SGHVS and CDR2 FNYEAQ. The CDR3 sequence is CASSLGGGGNNEQFF. Written as DNA, the CDR3 is TGTGCCAGCAGCTTAGGGGGCGGGGGTAACAATGAGCAGTTCTTC.

The CDR3 loop is CASSSTDTNQPQHF. The CDR3 DNA reads TGTGCCAGCAGCTCTACGGATACCAATCAGCCCCAGCATTTT. The chain recombines TRBV7-2 with TRBJ1-5; no clear D gene. CDR3 length equals 14 residues. Germline loops: CDR1 SGHTA, CDR2 FQGNSA. Between the trimmed V and J ends, which lost 4 bases and 3 bases, there was a span of 10 bases.

The chain links TRBV7-2 to TRBJ2-7; D unresolved. Between the trimmed V and J ends, which lost 1 base and 7 bases, there was a span of 11 bases. Germline V lookup: CDR1 SGHTA, CDR2 FQGNSA. This CDR3 region has 13 residues. The CDR3 region is CASSLDSIREQYF. The CDR3 nucleotides read TGTGCCAGCAGCTTAGATTCAATACGTGAGCAGTACTTC.

The chain has TRBV28 and TRBJ1-5; D is ambiguous. The CDR3 runs to 11 residues. V dropped 5 bases and J dropped 7 bases, with 6 bases sitting between them. Looked up from germline, CDR1 is MDHEN and CDR2 is SYDVKM. The chain's CDR3 is CASSIMQPQHF. DNA for the CDR3: TGTGCCAGCAGTATCATGCAGCCCCAGCATTTT. The variable domain in full, completed from reference TRBV28 and TRBJ1-5, reads DVKVTQSSRYLVKRTGEKVFLECVQDMDHENMFWYRQDPGLGLRLIYFSYDVKMKEKGDIPEGYSVSREKKERFSLILESASTNQTSMYLCASSIMQPQHFGDGTRLSIL.

The chain has TRBV7-9 and TRBJ1-2; 9 positions agree with TRBD1. This CDR3 has 14 amino acids. Unmatched junction bases numbered 6, after V lost 5 bases and J lost 5 bases. From germline, CDR1 is SEHNR and CDR2 FQNEAQ (reference sequence). DNA for the CDR3: TGTGCCAGCAGCCCACCCGGGACAGGGTATGGCTACACCTTC. Amino acid sequence: CASSPPGTGYGYTF.

This sequence joins TRBV4-1 and TRBJ2-5; D remains ambiguous. The germline V and J ends were trimmed by 1 base and 7 bases, with 10 bases remaining between them. CDR3 length: 13 residues. Germline V lookup: CDR1 MGHRA, CDR2 YSYEKL. The CDR3 sequence is CASSQVPLGTQYF. The CDR3 DNA reads as TGCGCCAGCAGCCAAGTCCCCCTAGGGACCCAGTACTTC.

The chain employs TRBV6-5 and TRBJ1-4; D remains ambiguous. From germline, CDR1 is MNHEY and CDR2 SVGAGI. This CDR3 spans 13 amino acids. Trimming pared 2 bases from V and 7 bases from J, leaving 8 bases between. In DNA, the CDR3 is TGTGCCAGCAGTTACAGGAAAGGTGAAAAACTGTTTTTT. Translating it yields CASSYRKGEKLFF.

In DNA, the CDR3 is TGTGCCAGCAGCTTGAAAAGGGACACTTCCTACGAGCAGTACTTC. The encoded protein is CASSLKRDTSYEQYF. The chain is built from TRBV7-2 and TRBJ2-7; TRBD1 might be the D (6 bases). This CDR3 has 15 residues. Trimming took 3 bases from V and 1 from J, leaving 13 bases between them. Germline V lookup: CDR1 SGHTA, CDR2 FQGNSA.

This clone was recorded only once. V usage is TRBV7-2 and J usage is TRBJ1-1, with unresolved D. Looked up from germline, CDR1 is SGHTA and CDR2 is FQGNSA. CDR3 length equals 15 residues. V lost 5 bases and J 3 bases, leaving 16 bases between the germline ends. The CDR3 is CASSPLSGRDTEAFF. In nucleotides, the CDR3 is TGTGCCAGCAGCCCTTTGTCGGGGAGAGACACTGAAGCTTTCTTT.

The chain joins TRBV19 to TRBJ2-1; 9 bases map to TRBD2. The CDR3 length is 16 residues. Germline trimming cut 5 bases from V and 12 bases from J; bases unmatched to any gene: 17. Germline lookup yields CDR1 LNHDA and CDR2 SQIVND (reference sequence). The CDR3 is CASSRTGVAGEGMQFF. CDR3 DNA: TGTGCCAGTAGTCGAACGGGAGTAGCGGGAGAGGGAATGCAGTTCTTC. Filled out from reference TRBV19 and TRBJ2-1, the complete variable domain reads DGGITQSPKYLFRKEGQNVTLSCEQNLNHDAMYWYRQDPGQGLRLIYYSQIVNDFQKGDIAEGYSVSREKKESFPLTVTSAQKNPTAFYLCASSRTGVAGEGMQFFGPGTRLTVL.

The chain links TRBV6-6 to TRBJ1-1; 8 bases align to TRBD1. V gave up 5 bases and J gave up 2 bases; unmatched junction bases: 10. The CDR3 totals 16 residues. Germline-derived CDR1 and CDR2 are MNHNY and SVGAGI (reference sequence). The CDR3 here is CASSAWDRRVNTEAFF. The DNA of the CDR3 is TGTGCCAGCAGTGCTTGGGACAGGAGGGTTAACACTGAAGCTTTCTTT.

V gene TRBV5-4 combines with J gene TRBJ2-2; a possible D gene is TRBD1 (5 bases). CDR3 length: 12 amino acids. Germline V gene data show CDR1 as SGHNT and CDR2 as YYREEE (reference sequence). The ends were cut back, 9 bases at V and 4 bases at J, with 10 bases in the middle. The CDR3 here is CATKRGTGELFF. In nucleotides, the CDR3 is TGTGCCACTAAAAGGGGCACCGGGGAGCTGTTTTTT. The full variable domain, completed using reference TRBV5-4 and TRBJ2-2, is ETGVTQSPTHLIKTRGQQVTLRCSSQSGHNTVSWYQQALGQGPQFIFQYYREEENGRGNFPPRFSGLQFPNYSSELNVNALELDDSALYLCATKRGTGELFFGEGSRLTVL.

The chain is built from TRBV6-6 and TRBJ1-1; a weak D match, TRBD1 (6 bases). This CDR3 contains 14 residues. Germline V lookup: CDR1 MNHNY, CDR2 SVGAGI (reference sequence). V was pared by 2 bases and J by 3 bases, with 10 bases between. The CDR3 spells CASSYGGADTEAFF. Here the CDR3 DNA reads TGTGCCAGCAGTTACGGGGGGGCGGACACTGAAGCTTTCTTT.

The chain is built from TRBV11-2 and TRBJ1-1; D not certain. The CDR3 length is 13 residues. The germline CDR1 and CDR2 sequences are SGHAT and FQNNGV. V lost 5 bases, J lost 3 bases, and 10 bases lay in between. As DNA, the CDR3 is TGTGCCAGCAGCCAAGAAATTGACACTGAAGCTTTCTTT. It codes for CASSQEIDTEAFF.

J is TRBJ2-7 and V is TRBV7-8; 8 positions match TRBD1. This CDR3 is 14 amino acids long. With V trimmed by 5 bases and J by 2 bases, 5 bases remained unmatched. Germline CDR1 SGHVS, CDR2 FQNEAQ. For the CDR3, the DNA is TGTGCCAGCAGCCCATACAGGGGGACCTACGAGCAGTACTTC. Its translation is CASSPYRGTYEQYF.

The gene calls are TRBV7-9 and TRBJ1-2; 9 positions agree with TRBD1. CDR1 is SEHNR, CDR2 FQNEAQ, per germline (reference sequence). J lost 10 bases, V lost 4 bases, and 10 bases had no gene match. This CDR3 is built from 14 residues. The CDR3 DNA reads TGTGCCAGCAGCTCCTCCACAGGGGGCGGCTTCTACACCTTC. This gives the protein CASSSSTGGGFYTF.

CDR3 loop: CASSFLTGPQETQYF. The DNA for the CDR3 is TGTGCCAGCAGCTTCCTAACAGGACCTCAAGAGACCCAGTACTTC. The genes are TRBV7-9 and TRBJ2-5, with D possibly TRBD1 on 5 matching bases. This CDR3 has 15 amino acids. V lost 3 bases and J lost 2, with 13 bases in between. From germline, CDR1 is SEHNR and CDR2 FQNEAQ (reference sequence).

V and J are TRBV7-8 and TRBJ1-2, with D unclear. CDR3 size: 14 residues. CDR1 is SGHVS, CDR2 FQNEAQ, per germline. The ends were cut back, 5 bases at V and 4 bases at J, with 14 bases in the middle. CDR3 loop: CASSPSPGPYGYTF. The CDR3 DNA is TGTGCCAGCAGCCCAAGCCCGGGTCCCTATGGCTACACCTTC.